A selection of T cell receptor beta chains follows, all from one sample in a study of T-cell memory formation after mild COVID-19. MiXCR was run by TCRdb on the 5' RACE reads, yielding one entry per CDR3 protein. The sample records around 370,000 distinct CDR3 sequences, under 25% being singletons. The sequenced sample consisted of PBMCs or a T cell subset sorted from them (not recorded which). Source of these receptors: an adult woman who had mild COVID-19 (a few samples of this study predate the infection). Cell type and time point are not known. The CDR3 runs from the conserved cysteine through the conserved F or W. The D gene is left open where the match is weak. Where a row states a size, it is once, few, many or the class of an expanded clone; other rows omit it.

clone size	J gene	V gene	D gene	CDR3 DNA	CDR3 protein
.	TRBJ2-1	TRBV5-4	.	TGTGCCAGCAGCCCCGTGTCGACCTACAATGAGCAGTTCTTC	CASSPVSTYNEQFF
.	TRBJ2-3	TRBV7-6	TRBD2	TGTGCCAGCTTCGGGGCTAGCGGGGGAAGCACAGATACGCAGTATTTT	CASFGASGGSTDTQYF
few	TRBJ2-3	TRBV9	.	TGTGCCAGCAGCGTCGGAGGAGAGTCGTTTGATACGCAGTATTTT	CASSVGGESFDTQYF
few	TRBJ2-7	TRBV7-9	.	TGTGCCAGCAGCTTTAGACCGTACGAGCAGTACTTC	CASSFRPYEQYF
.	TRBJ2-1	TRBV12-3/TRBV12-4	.	TGTGCCAGCAGGGGGCGCCCCTACAATGAGCAGTTCTTC	CASRGRPYNEQFF
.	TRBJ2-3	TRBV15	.	TGTGCCACCAGCAAGAGGGGCAGGACCAGCACAGATACGCAGTATTTT	CATSKRGRTSTDTQYF
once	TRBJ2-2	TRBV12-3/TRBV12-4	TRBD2	TGTGCCAGCAGTTTACGGGCCCCCCTTCCGGGGGGGAACACCGGGGAGCTGTTTTTT	CASSLRAPLPGGNTGELFF
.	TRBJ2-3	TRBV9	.	TGTGCCAGCAGCGTAGTAACAGGGATGACAGATACGCAGTATTTT	CASSVVTGMTDTQYF
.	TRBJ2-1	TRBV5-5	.	TGTGCCAGCAGCCCGGGGGCCCACAATGAGCAGTTCTTC	CASSPGAHNEQFF
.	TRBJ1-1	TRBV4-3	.	TGCGCCAGCAGCCAGGGGCTCGTGGTAAACACTGAAGCTTTCTTT	CASSQGLVVNTEAFF
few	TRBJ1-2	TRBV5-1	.	TGCGCCAGCAGCACGCCGGGAGCCCTTGGCTACACCTTC	CASSTPGALGYTF
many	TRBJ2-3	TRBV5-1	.	TGCGCCAGCGCCGTTGAGGGCGATACGCAGTATTTT	CASAVEGDTQYF
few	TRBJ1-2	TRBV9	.	TGTGCCAGCAGCGTAGCAGGGAACGGCTACACCTTC	CASSVAGNGYTF
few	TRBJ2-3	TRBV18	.	TGTGCCAGCTCTCCTAGGGACATCCTACCCGCAGATACGCAGTATTTT	CASSPRDILPADTQYF
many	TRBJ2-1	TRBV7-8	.	TGTGCCAGCAGCTTACCCCGAATGAGGGGGTCCTACAATGAGCAGTTCTTC	CASSLPRMRGSYNEQFF
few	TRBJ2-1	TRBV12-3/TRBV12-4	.	TGTGCCAGCAGTCCCTCGGGGAGGGGGGACCACAATGAGCAGTTCTTC	CASSPSGRGDHNEQFF
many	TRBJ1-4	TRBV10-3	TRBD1	TGTGCCATCAGTGCCCGGGACAGGGAAAAACTGTTTTTT	CAISARDREKLFF
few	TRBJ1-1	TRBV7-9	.	TGTGCCAGCAGCTTTTTTGTTTTGGGCACTGAAGCTTTCTTT	CASSFFVLGTEAFF
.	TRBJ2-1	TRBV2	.	TGTGCCAGCAGTGAGGAGGACGCTTCCAGGACAGAGCAGTTCTTC	CASSEEDASRTEQFF
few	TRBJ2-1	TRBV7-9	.	TGTGCCAGCAGCTCGGGGAGACCCCAAGGGAGGTACAATGAGCAGTTCTTC	CASSSGRPQGRYNEQFF
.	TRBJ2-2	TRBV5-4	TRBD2	TGTGCCAGCAGCTCGCGACTAGCGGGGGTGAACACCGGGGAGCTGTTTTTT	CASSSRLAGVNTGELFF
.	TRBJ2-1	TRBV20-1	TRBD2	TGCAGTGCTAGATCGGGACTAGGAGTCATCGATGAGCAGTTCTTC	CSARSGLGVIDEQFF
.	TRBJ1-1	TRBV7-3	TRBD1	TGTGCCAGCAGCCCCAAAGGACAGGGGATTTCTGAAGCTTTCTTT	CASSPKGQGISEAFF
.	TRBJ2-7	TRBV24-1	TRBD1	TGTGCCACCAGTGCCTGGACAGGGAAGGCCTACGAGCAGTACTTC	CATSAWTGKAYEQYF
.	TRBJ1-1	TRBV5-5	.	TGTGCCAGCAGCTTGTCAGTAGGCCTGAACACTGAAGCTTTCTTT	CASSLSVGLNTEAFF
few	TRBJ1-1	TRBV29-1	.	TGCAGCGTTACGGACGGCGGATCCCTAGGAGCTTTCTTT	CSVTDGGSLGAFF
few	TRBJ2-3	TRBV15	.	TGTGCCACGACGTCGGGGGGCAGGGGGCCCCTGAATACGCAGTATTTT	CATTSGGRGPLNTQYF
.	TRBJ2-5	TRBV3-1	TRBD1	TGTGCCAGCAGCCATAGACAGGGTGGAGAGACCCAGTACTTC	CASSHRQGGETQYF
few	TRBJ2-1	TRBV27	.	TGTGCCAGCAGTTTAAATGGGGCCACTGAGCAGTTCTTC	CASSLNGATEQFF
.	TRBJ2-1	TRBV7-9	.	TGTGCCAGCAGCTCAGATCTGACTTTCCGGACCCCCCTCGATGAGCAGTTCTTC	CASSSDLTFRTPLDEQFF
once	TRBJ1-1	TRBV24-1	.	TGTGCCACCAGCGGTGGGACATCGAACACTGAAGCTTTCTTT	CATSGGTSNTEAFF
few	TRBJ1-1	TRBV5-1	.	TGCGCCAGCAGACAAAATGGGGGAGCAGCTTTCTTT	CASRQNGGAAFF
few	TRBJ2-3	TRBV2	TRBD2	TGTGCCAGCAGCAGGCGGGGGGGCCTGTCGGACACAGATACGCAGTATTTT	CASSRRGGLSDTDTQYF
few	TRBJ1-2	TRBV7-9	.	TGTGCCAGCAGCTTAGCGGGCAGACGAGCCTATGGCTACACCTTC	CASSLAGRRAYGYTF
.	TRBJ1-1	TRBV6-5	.	TGTGCCAGCAGCGCTGAACTAGGTGAAGCTTTCTTT	CASSAELGEAFF
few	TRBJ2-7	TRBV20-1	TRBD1	TGCAGTGCTAGAGCTCTCCTGCCCCAGACAGGGCAGCGCGAGCAGTACTTC	CSARALLPQTGQREQYF
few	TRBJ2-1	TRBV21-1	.	TGTGCCAGCAGCACTGATATTCATGAGCAGTTCTTC	CASSTDIHEQFF
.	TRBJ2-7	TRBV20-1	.	TGCAGTGCTAGGGTTCGCGGGGCCCAGCCCTCCTACGAGCAGTACTTC	CSARVRGAQPSYEQYF
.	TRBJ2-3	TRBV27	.	TGTGCCAGCAGTTTAAAGGAGCCACTCCGGGATACGCAGTATTTT	CASSLKEPLRDTQYF
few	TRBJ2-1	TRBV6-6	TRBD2	TGTGCCAGCAGTTACTTCAATCCGGGACTAGCGGGGTTAGCCCGAGACAATGAGCAGTTCTTC	CASSYFNPGLAGLARDNEQFF
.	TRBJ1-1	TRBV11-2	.	TGTGCCAGCAGCTTTGAGGCCTACACTGAAGCTTTCTTT	CASSFEAYTEAFF
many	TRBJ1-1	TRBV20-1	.	TGCAGTGCAGACCAGGGGCGTCCGTTCACTGAAGCTTTCTTT	CSADQGRPFTEAFF
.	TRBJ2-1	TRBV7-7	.	TGTGCTAGCAGCCCTAGACCGGGACTTAGGGTGGATGAGCAGTTCTTC	CASSPRPGLRVDEQFF
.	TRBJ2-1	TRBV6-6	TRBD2	TGTGCCAGCCGGAGCGGGGTCTACAATGAGCAGTTCTTC	CASRSGVYNEQFF
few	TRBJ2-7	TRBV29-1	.	TGCAGCGTTGCGCTCCGGGAGCAGTACTTC	CSVALREQYF
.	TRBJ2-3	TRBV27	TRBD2	TGTGCCAGCAGTCCTACTAGCGGGAGATGGGGCGCAGATACGCAGTATTTT	CASSPTSGRWGADTQYF
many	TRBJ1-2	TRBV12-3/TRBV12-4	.	TGTGCCAGCAGTTTAATTATTGATATCCCCACGGGCTACACCTTC	CASSLIIDIPTGYTF
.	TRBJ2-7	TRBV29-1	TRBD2	TGCAGCGTTGCGGATCCCGGGACTAGCTCCTACGAGCAGTACTTC	CSVADPGTSSYEQYF
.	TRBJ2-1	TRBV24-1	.	TGTGCCACCAGTGGGGCGCCAACTAATGAGCAGTTCTTC	CATSGAPTNEQFF
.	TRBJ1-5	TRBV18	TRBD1	TGTGCCAGCTCACCACGACAGGGGGACCAGCCCCAGCATTTT	CASSPRQGDQPQHF
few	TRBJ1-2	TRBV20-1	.	TGCAGTGCTAGAGACCCGGGGCGGAGGGCATATGGCTACACCTTC	CSARDPGRRAYGYTF
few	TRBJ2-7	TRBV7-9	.	TGTGCCAGCAGCTTAGGCCTAGCAAGCACCTACGAGCAGTACTTC	CASSLGLASTYEQYF
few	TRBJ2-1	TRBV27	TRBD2	TGTGCCAGCAGTTGGAGCGGGAGGTACAATGAGCAGTTCTTC	CASSWSGRYNEQFF
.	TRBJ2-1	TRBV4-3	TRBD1	TGCGCCAGCAGCCAAGGGGACAGGCCGAGAGAGGAGCAGTTCTTC	CASSQGDRPREEQFF
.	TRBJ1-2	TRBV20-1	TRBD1	TGCAGTGCTAGATTTCCGACAGGGTTGGACTATGGCTACACCTTC	CSARFPTGLDYGYTF
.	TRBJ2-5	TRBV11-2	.	TGTGCCAGCAGCTTAGGGATGGGGCAAGAGACCCAGTACTTC	CASSLGMGQETQYF